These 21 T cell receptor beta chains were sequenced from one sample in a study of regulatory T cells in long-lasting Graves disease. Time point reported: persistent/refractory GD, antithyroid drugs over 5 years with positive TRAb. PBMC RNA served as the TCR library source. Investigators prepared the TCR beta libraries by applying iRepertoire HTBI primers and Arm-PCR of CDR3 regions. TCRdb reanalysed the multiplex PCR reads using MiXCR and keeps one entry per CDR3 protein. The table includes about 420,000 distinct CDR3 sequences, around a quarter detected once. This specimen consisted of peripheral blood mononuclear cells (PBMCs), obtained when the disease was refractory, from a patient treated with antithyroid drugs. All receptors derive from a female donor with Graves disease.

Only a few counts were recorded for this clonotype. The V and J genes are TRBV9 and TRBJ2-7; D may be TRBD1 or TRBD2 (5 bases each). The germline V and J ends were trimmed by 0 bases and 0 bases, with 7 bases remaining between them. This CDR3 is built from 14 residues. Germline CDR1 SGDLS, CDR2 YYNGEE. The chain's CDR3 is CASSVAGTSYEQYF. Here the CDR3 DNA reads TGTGCCAGCAGCGTAGCCGGGACCTCCTACGAGCAGTACTTC.

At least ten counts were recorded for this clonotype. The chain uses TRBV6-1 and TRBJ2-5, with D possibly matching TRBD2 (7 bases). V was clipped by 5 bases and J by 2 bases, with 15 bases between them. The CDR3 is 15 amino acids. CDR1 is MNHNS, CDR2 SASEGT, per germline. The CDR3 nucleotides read TGTGCCAGCAGTCCGACGGGGGGACATCAAGAGACCCAGTACTTC. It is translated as CASSPTGGHQETQYF.

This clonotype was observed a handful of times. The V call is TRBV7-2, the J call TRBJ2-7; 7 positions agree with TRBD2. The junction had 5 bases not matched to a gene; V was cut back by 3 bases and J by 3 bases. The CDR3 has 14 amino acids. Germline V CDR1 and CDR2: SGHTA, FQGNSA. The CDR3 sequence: CASSFGLVDYEQYF. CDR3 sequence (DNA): TGTGCCAGCAGCTTCGGACTAGTTGACTACGAGCAGTACTTC. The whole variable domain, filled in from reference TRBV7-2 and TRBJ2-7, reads GAGVSQSPSNKVTEKGKDVELRCDPISGHTALYWYRQSLGQGLEFLIYFQGNSAPDKSGLPSDRFSAERTGGSVSTLTIQRTQQEDSAVYLCASSFGLVDYEQYFGPGTRLTVT.

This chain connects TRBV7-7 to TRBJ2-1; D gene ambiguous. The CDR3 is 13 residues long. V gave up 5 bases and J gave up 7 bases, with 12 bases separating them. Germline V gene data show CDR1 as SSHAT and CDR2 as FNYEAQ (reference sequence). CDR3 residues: CASSPRAWNEQFF. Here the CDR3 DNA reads TGTGCCAGCAGCCCTAGGGCTTGGAATGAGCAGTTCTTC.

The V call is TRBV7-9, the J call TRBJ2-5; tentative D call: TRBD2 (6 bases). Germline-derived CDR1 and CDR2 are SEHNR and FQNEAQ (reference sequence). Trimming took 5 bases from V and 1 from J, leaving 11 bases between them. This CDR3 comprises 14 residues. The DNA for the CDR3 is TGTGCCAGCAGCCTCCGGGAGCTCCAAGAGACCCAGTACTTC. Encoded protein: CASSLRELQETQYF.

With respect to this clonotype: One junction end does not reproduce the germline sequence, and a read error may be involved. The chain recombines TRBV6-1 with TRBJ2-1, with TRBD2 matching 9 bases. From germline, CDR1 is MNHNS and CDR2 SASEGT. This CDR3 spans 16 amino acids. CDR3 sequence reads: CASSPIAGVTYHEQFF. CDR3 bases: TGTGCCAGCAGCCCTATAGCGGGAGTAACCTACCATGAGCAGTTCTTC.

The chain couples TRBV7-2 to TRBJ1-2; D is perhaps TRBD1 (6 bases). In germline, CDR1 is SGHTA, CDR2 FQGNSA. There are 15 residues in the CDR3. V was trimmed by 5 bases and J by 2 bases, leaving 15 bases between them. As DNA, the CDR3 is TGTGCCAGCAGCCCGCAAACCGGACAGAACTATGGCTACACCTTC. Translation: CASSPQTGQNYGYTF.

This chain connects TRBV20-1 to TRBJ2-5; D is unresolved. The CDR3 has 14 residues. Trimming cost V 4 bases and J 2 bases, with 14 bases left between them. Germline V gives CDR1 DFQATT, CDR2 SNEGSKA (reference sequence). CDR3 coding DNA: TGCAGTGCTACTACCCTAGGAGAGCAAGAGACCCAGTACTTC. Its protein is CSATTLGEQETQYF.

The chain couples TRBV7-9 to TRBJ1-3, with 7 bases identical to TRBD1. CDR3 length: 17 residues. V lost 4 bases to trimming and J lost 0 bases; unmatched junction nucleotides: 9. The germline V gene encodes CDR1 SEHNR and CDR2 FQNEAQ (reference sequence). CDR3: CASSSRGGRTSGNTIYF. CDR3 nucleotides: TGTGCCAGCAGCTCGCGAGGGGGCAGAACCTCTGGAAACACCATATATTTT.

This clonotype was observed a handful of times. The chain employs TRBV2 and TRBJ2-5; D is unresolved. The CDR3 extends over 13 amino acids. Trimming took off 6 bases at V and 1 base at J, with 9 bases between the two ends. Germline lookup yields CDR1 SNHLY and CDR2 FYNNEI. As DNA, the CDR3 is TGTGCCAGCAGGTCCACACCCCAAGAGACCCAGTACTTC. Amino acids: CASRSTPQETQYF.

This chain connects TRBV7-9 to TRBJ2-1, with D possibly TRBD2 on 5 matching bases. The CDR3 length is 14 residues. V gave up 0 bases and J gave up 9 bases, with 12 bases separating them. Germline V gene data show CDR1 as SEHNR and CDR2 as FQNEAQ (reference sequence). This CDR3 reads CASSLAGVGSEQFF. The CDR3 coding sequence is TGTGCCAGCAGCTTAGCGGGAGTTGGTTCTGAGCAGTTCTTC. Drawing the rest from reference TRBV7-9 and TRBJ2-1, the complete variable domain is DTGVSQNPRHKITKRGQNVTFRCDPISEHNRLYWYRQTLGQGPEFLTYFQNEAQLEKSRLLSDRFSAERPKGSFSTLEIQRTEQGDSAMYLCASSLAGVGSEQFFGPGTRLTVL.

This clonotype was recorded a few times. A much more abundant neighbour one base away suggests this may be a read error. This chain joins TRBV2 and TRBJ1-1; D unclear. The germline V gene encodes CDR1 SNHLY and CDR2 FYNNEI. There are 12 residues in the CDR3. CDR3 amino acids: CSSRPLNTEAFF. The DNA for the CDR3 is TGTTCCAGCAGGCCCCTGAACACTGAAGCTTTCTTT.

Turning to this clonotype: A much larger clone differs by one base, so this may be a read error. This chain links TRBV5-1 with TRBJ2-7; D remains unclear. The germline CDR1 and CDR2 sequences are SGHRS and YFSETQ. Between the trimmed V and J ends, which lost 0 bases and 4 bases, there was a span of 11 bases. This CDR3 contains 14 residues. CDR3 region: CASSLVGSRYEQYF. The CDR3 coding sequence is TGCGCCAGCAGCTTGGTCGGCAGCAGATACGAGCAGTACTTC.

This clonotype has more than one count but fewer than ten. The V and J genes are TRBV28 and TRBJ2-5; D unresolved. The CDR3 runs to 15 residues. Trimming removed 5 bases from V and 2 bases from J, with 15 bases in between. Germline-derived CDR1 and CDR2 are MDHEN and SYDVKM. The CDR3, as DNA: TGTGCCAGCAGTCACGCCCGAGGTGGACAAGAGACCCAGTACTTC. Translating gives CASSHARGGQETQYF.

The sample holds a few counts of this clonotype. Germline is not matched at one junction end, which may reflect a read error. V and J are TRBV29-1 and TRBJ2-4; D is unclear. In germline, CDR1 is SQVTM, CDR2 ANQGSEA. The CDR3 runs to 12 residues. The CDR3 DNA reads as TGCGGCGTTGGACCATCAGGAGACATTCAGTACTTC. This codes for CGVGPSGDIQYF.

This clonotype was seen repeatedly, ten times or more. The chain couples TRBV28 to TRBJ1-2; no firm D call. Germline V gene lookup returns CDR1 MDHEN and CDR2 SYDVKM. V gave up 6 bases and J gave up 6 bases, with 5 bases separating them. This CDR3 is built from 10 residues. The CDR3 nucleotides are TGTGCCAGCAGGAACAATGGCTACACCTTC. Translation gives CASRNNGYTF.

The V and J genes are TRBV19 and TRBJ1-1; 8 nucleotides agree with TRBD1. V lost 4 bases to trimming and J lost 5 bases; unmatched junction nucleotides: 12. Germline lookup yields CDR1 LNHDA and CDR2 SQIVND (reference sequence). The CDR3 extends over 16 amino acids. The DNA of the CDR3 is TGTGCCAGTAGTAGTTTTACAGGGGGACCATATACTGAAGCTTTCTTT. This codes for CASSSFTGGPYTEAFF.

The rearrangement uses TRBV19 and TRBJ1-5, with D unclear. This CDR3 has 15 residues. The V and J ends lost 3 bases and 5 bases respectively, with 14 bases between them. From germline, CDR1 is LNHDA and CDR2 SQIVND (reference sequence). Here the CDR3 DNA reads TGTGCCAGTAGTATTGGGTGGGAAGATCATCAGCCCCAGCATTTT. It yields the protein CASSIGWEDHQPQHF.

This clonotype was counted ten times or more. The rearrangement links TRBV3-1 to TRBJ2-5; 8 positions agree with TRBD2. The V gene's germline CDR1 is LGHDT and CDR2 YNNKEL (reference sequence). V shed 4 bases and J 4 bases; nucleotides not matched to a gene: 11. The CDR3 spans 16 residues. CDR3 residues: CASSLRGSGKGETQYF. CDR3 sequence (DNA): TGTGCCAGCAGCCTACGAGGTAGCGGGAAGGGAGAGACCCAGTACTTC.

The CDR3 spells CSARDIKLKQFF. The CDR3 nucleotides are TGCAGTGCTAGAGATATCAAGCTTAAGCAGTTCTTC. The rearrangement joins TRBV20-1 to TRBJ2-5; D is undetermined. The last part of the DNA fits TRBJ2-1 better; the J call may be wrong. CDR3 size: 12 residues. Germline CDR1 reads DFQATT; CDR2 reads SNEGSKA (reference sequence).

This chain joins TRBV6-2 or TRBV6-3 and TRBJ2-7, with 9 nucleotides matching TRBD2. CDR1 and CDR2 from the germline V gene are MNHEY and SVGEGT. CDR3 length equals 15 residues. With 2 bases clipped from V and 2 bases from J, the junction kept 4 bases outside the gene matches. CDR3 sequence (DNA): TGTGCCAGCAGTTACGTCCGACTAGCGGCCTACGAGCAGTACTTC. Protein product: CASSYVRLAAYEQYF.